This T cell receptor (beta chain) was identified in a study of shared clonotypes between healthy human individuals. Genomic DNA belonging to each subset was distributed in equal measure over several immunoSEQ plates. Only in-frame clones appear in the TCRdb table, and some are missing; sequencing was by immunoSEQ multiplex PCR. The sample lists 110,000 or so clones, under 70% occurring once. The V segment lost 3 bases and the J segment 1 base; nucleotides outside the gene matches: 3. This CDR3 contains 15 residues. Germline CDR1 and CDR2: MGHDK and SYGVNS. This clone has only a few counts. The sequence was obtained from a young woman in good health. This sequence joins TRBV25-1 and TRBJ2-7, with TRBD2 identical over 10 bases. The specimen sequenced was memory CD8+ T cells sorted from blood. The subset is: CD45RO+ cells pooled with CCR7-negative TemRA cells. The chain's CDR3 is CASSETSGPSYEQYF. DNA of the CDR3: TGTGCCAGCAGTGAGACTAGCGGGCCTTCCTACGAGCAGTACTTC.